Listed below are T cell receptor beta chains from one sample, sequenced in a study of shared clonotypes between healthy human individuals. TCRdb keeps only in-frame clones here, not all; method: immunoSEQ multiplex PCR. There are some 1 million clones in the sample; about three quarters occur only once, and 1.2% to 1.5% lies in the top ten. Sequenced sample: memory CD4+ T cells sorted from blood. These receptor sequences come from a man between 18 and 35 years old in good health. Both conserved end residues are part of each CDR3. The order of the fields is CDR3 length, clone size, D gene, J gene, V gene, CDR3 DNA, CDR3 protein. A D gene is named only where the DNA matches it firmly. For some rows the clone size is stated as once, few or many, or as a class when expanded; others skip it.

13	NA	NA	TRBJ2-3	TRBV4-1	TGCGCCAGCAGCCAACAGGGGTCAGATACGCAGTATTTT	CASSQQGSDTQYF
16	NA	NA	TRBJ2-5	TRBV4-3	TGCGCCAGCAGCCAAGATCAACTGGGTTTTAGGGAGACCCAGTACTTC	CASSQDQLGFRETQYF
15	NA	TRBD1	TRBJ1-6	TRBV27	TGTGCCAGCAGTTTCGGACAGGGGGCCAATTCACCCCTCCACTTT	CASSFGQGANSPLHF
14	NA	NA	TRBJ1-1	TRBV5-4	TGTGCCAGCAGCTCCCAGGGGCGGAACACTGAAGCTTTCTTT	CASSSQGRNTEAFF
13	many	TRBD1	TRBJ1-1	TRBV5-3	TGTGCCAGAAGCTTGGCGGACAGGGAAAGAGCTTTCTTT	CARSLADRERAFF
14	few	NA	TRBJ2-1	TRBV9	TGTGCCAGCAGCGTAAGCGGGTCCTACAATGAGCAGTTCTTC	CASSVSGSYNEQFF
16	NA	TRBD1	TRBJ2-1	TRBV28	TGTGCCAGCAGTTTTCGGGGCAGGGGGAACTACAATGAGCAGTTCTTC	CASSFRGRGNYNEQFF
15	NA	NA	TRBJ2-7	TRBV11-2	TGTGCCAGCAGCTTAACGCAGTATCGAACGGGCGAGCAGTACTTC	CASSLTQYRTGEQYF
15	NA	NA	TRBJ2-3	TRBV27	TGTGCCAGCTCAGCCTGGAGGACTAGCACAGATACGCAGTATTTT	CASSAWRTSTDTQYF
14	NA	TRBD2	TRBJ2-2	TRBV7-2	TGTGCCAGCAGCCGGACTAGCGGCACCGGGGAGCTGTTTTTT	CASSRTSGTGELFF
15	NA	NA	TRBJ2-7	TRBV6-1	TGTGCCAGCAGTGCGGATACCGGGTCGATCTACGAGCAGTACTTC	CASSADTGSIYEQYF
14	NA	NA	TRBJ2-3	TRBV30	TGTGCCTGGAATGCAGGATTTAGCACAGATACGCAGTATTTT	CAWNAGFSTDTQYF
14	NA	NA	TRBJ2-2	TRBV2	TGTGCCAGCAGGCGCTTTGGAGAGACCGGGGAGCTGTTTTTT	CASRRFGETGELFF
15	NA	NA	TRBJ2-5	TRBV7-3	TGTGCCAGCAGCCCGCTGGGCTCCCTCCAAGAGACCCAGTACTTC	CASSPLGSLQETQYF
16	NA	TRBD1	TRBJ2-5	TRBV5-1	TGCGCCAGCAGCCGCGGGACAGGGGCGTACCAAGAGACCCAGTACTTC	CASSRGTGAYQETQYF
14	NA	TRBD1	TRBJ1-2	TRBV6-5	TGTGCCAGCAGTTACGTCGACAGGGGGTATGGCTACACCTTC	CASSYVDRGYGYTF
14	NA	NA	TRBJ1-4	TRBV5-1	TGCGCCAGCAGCTTGGTAGGAGCCGGTGAAAAACTGTTTTTT	CASSLVGAGEKLFF
15	NA	TRBD1	TRBJ2-7	TRBV28	TGTGCCAGCAGGACGCCGACAGGGCAGGTTGGCGAGCAGTACTTC	CASRTPTGQVGEQYF
15	once	TRBD2	TRBJ2-7	TRBV9	TGTGCCAGCAGCGTAGAACTAGCGGGCTACTACGAGCAGTACTTC	CASSVELAGYYEQYF
17	few	TRBD2	TRBJ2-2	TRBV4-3	TGCGCCAGCAGCCAAGAAGTACTAGCGGGACGGACCGGGGAGCTGTTTTTT	CASSQEVLAGRTGELFF
18	NA	NA	TRBJ2-5	TRBV27	TGTGCCAGCAGTTTCAAATTCACCGGGACCGGAGGGGGAGAGACCCAGTACTTC	CASSFKFTGTGGGETQYF
16	once	NA	TRBJ1-3	TRBV7-6	TGTGCCAGCAGCCAAGGAGGGTCTGGTTCGGGAAACACCATATATTTT	CASSQGGSGSGNTIYF
17	NA	NA	TRBJ1-1	TRBV18	TGTGCCAGCTCACCGTTGACTCTAGCGGCGATGAACACTGAAGCTTTCTTT	CASSPLTLAAMNTEAFF
15	NA	NA	TRBJ2-1	TRBV11-2	TGTGCCAGCAGCTTAGGACAGGCAAACTACAATGAGCAGTTCTTC	CASSLGQANYNEQFF
11	once	NA	TRBJ2-1	TRBV11-2	TGTGCCAGCAGCCCGGGAATGGAGCAGTTCTTC	CASSPGMEQFF
14	many	NA	TRBJ1-5	TRBV28	TGTGCCAGCAGTTTTACTGGGCTCAATCAGCCCCAGCATTTT	CASSFTGLNQPQHF